This TCR beta chain was sequenced in a study of T-cell memory formation after mild COVID-19. The CDR3 is 12 amino acids. V was clipped by 0 bases and J by 5 bases, with 6 bases between them. Germline V gene lookup returns CDR1 SGHDT and CDR2 YYEEEE. The TCR alpha and TCR beta cDNA libraries, bearing sample barcodes and UMIs, were generated by 5'RACE using constant-segment primers. TCRdb reprocessed the 5' RACE reads with MiXCR, giving one entry per CDR3 protein. The sample records roughly 150,000 distinct CDR3 sequences, about 14% being singletons. The sequence derives from an adult woman who had mild COVID-19 (a few samples of this study predate the infection). Cell type and time point are not known. This chain links TRBV5-6 with TRBJ2-7; D possibly corresponds to TRBD2 (6 bases). The sequencing input was PBMCs or a T cell subset sorted from them (not recorded which). CDR3 loop: CASSLGGDEQYF. Here the CDR3 DNA reads TGTGCCAGCAGCTTGGGGGGGGACGAGCAGTACTTC.